This T cell receptor (beta chain) was sequenced in a study of T cell responses to AZD1222 COVID-19 vaccine. Notes on the study in general: Regions 160-218 and 743-854 dominated among vaccine-associated CD4 TCRs spanning spike. Every sample of the repertoires postdated the peak T cell response. Recipients of AZD1222 seropositive at baseline numbered only 5 to 7.

The table came from immunoSEQ multiplex PCR; TCRdb's copy has only in-frame clones and leaves some out. This table has tens of thousands of clones, around 86% appearing once. Regarding this clone: Its antigen is not identified.

Per the germline V gene, CDR1 is LNHDA and CDR2 is SQIVND (reference sequence). V shed 6 bases, J shed 7 bases, and the junction held 11 bases outside the gene matches. This CDR3 has 14 amino acids. This TCR came from an adult who received the AZD1222 COVID-19 vaccine. The sequencing used peripheral blood, collected 28 days after the second AZD1222 dose. The V gene is TRBV19, the J gene TRBJ1-2, with 7 bases that match TRBD1. The CDR3 coding sequence is TGTGCCAGTAGCCCGACCGGGACAGCTGGTGGCTACACCTTC. This codes for CASSPTGTAGGYTF.